Listed below are T cell receptor beta chains from one sample, sequenced in a study of neurological immune-mediated disorders. TCRdb independently ran MiXCR on the 5' RACE reads; one entry per CDR3 protein. There are 45,000 to 55,000 distinct CDR3 sequences in the sample; 10% occur only once, and less than 25% lies in the top ten. The sequenced sample was PBMCs. These receptors were collected from a middle-aged woman with HTLV-1-associated myelopathy (HAM/TSP). Each CDR3 is given with its conserved first and last residue. Fields, in order: clone size, CDR3 length, D gene, V gene, J gene, CDR3 protein. The D gene is left open where the match is weak. Clone size is shown for a subset of rows, as once, few, many or a class of expanded clone.

.	12	.	TRBV20-1	TRBJ1-1	CSAGGRNTEAFF
.	13	.	TRBV5-1	TRBJ2-3	CASSSFIPDTQYF
many	15	TRBD1	TRBV6-2/TRBV6-3	TRBJ1-5	CASSYTGDGNQPQHF
many	16	TRBD2	TRBV18	TRBJ2-7	CASSPLGAGGTYEQYF
few	13	.	TRBV6-5	TRBJ1-1	CASRRGGGTEAFF
many	14	.	TRBV20-1	TRBJ2-1	CSARIRTETHEQFF
.	14	.	TRBV20-1	TRBJ2-5	CSARDRRSLWTQYF
.	13	.	TRBV4-2	TRBJ2-3	CASSQVKADTQYF
many	13	TRBD1	TRBV5-1	TRBJ2-7	CASSSGTGGEQYF
many	15	TRBD1	TRBV12-3/TRBV12-4	TRBJ1-4	CASSFPRQGIGKLFF
.	16	.	TRBV6-1	TRBJ2-3	CASRRTGRVGTDTQYF
many	14	.	TRBV5-1	TRBJ2-7	CASSLEGSHYEQYF
many	11	.	TRBV29-1	TRBJ2-2	CSVESGGELFF
many	15	.	TRBV9	TRBJ2-7	CASSVGAQSSYEQYF
.	15	.	TRBV30	TRBJ2-7	CAWSVPGSSPYEQYF
many	13	.	TRBV12-3/TRBV12-4	TRBJ1-5	CASSLTGNQPQHF
many	16	.	TRBV11-3	TRBJ1-3	CASSLRAGSSGNTIYF
many	14	.	TRBV6-6	TRBJ1-1	CASSSRGGDTEAFF
many	14	.	TRBV3-1	TRBJ2-7	CASSQFPSSYEQYF
many	16	TRBD1	TRBV12-3/TRBV12-4	TRBJ1-5	CASSWAGTELNQPQHF
many	14	.	TRBV27	TRBJ2-2	CASSLSRLHGELFF
many	15	TRBD2	TRBV5-6	TRBJ2-3	CASSSLAGSTDTQYF
many	17	.	TRBV4-1	TRBJ1-2	CASSRLGTRGTNYGYTF
many	13	.	TRBV9	TRBJ2-5	CASSVGRSETQYF
.	18	.	TRBV13	TRBJ1-1	CASSFYICRAFANTEAFF
many	15	.	TRBV5-1	TRBJ1-3	CASSLEGRPGNTIYF
many	14	.	TRBV3-1	TRBJ2-7	CASSRGLAPYEQYF
many	18	TRBD2	TRBV5-1	TRBJ2-4	CASSLDPAGRGGKNIQYF
many	14	.	TRBV5-1	TRBJ1-1	CASSDRTGYTEAFF
many	13	TRBD2	TRBV6-2/TRBV6-3	TRBJ2-7	CASRPLAVYEQYF
many	17	.	TRBV7-8	TRBJ2-1	CASSLAFRQGPYNEQFF
.	18	TRBD2	TRBV7-6	TRBJ2-2	CASSFTVAGGAYTGELFF
many	11	.	TRBV7-4	TRBJ1-5	CASSDRDAGGF
many	13	.	TRBV12-3/TRBV12-4	TRBJ2-2	CASPKTATGELFF
many	14	TRBD1	TRBV29-1	TRBJ2-5	CSVGIDRAGETQYF
many	15	TRBD1	TRBV10-3	TRBJ1-3	CAISFDRGSGNTIYF
many	15	.	TRBV15	TRBJ2-3	CATSRGQAITDTQYF
many	11	.	TRBV11-2	TRBJ2-3	CASSSTDTQYF
many	13	TRBD1	TRBV6-5	TRBJ2-7	CASSRKGGHEQYF
.	16	.	TRBV29-1	TRBJ2-5	CSSLMAAGAIGSTQYF
many	16	.	TRBV12-3/TRBV12-4	TRBJ2-2	CASSLWSDRAGGELFF
many	14	.	TRBV27	TRBJ2-3	CASKNDREGDTQYF
many	13	.	TRBV20-1	TRBJ2-1	CSAPSVSFNEQFF
many	13	.	TRBV18	TRBJ1-5	CASSPLKGQPQHF
many	16	TRBD2	TRBV4-3	TRBJ2-1	CASSQSLAGGPGEQFF
many	15	.	TRBV5-1	TRBJ2-7	CASSRDWGPIYEQYF
many	15	.	TRBV11-3	TRBJ2-2	CASSLDSANTGELFF
many	15	.	TRBV14	TRBJ2-1	CASSPQRGGHNEQFF
many	13	.	TRBV2	TRBJ2-5	CASGRGRSETQYF
many	16	.	TRBV6-6	TRBJ2-3	CASSYPFADSTDTQYF
many	13	.	TRBV12-3/TRBV12-4	TRBJ2-2	CASGDSNTGELFF
many	12	.	TRBV29-1	TRBJ2-1	CSAPGHFNEQFF